Listed here is a single TCR beta chain. Its cognate antigen is unknown. The CDR3 contains 15 residues. The V and J ends lost 5 bases and 5 bases, in that order; junction bases with no gene match: 9. One entry per CDR3 protein, called by TCRdb with MiXCR from the reads. Of about 310,000 distinct CDR3 sequences listed, more than 20% are singletons. The sample is drawn from a study of T cell repertoires in cytomegalovirus infection. The sequence derives from a human donor in good health (CMV status not recorded). Some clones in this sample may be carry-over from other donors' samples. J is TRBJ1-1 and V is TRBV12-3 or TRBV12-4; 9 nucleotides line up with TRBD1. Sequenced here: cultured PBMCs, sampled from culture after CMV antigen stimulation. CDR3 nucleotides: TGTGCCAGCAGTCCCTTGGACAGGGGTGTAACTGAAGCTTTCTTT. Translating it yields CASSPLDRGVTEAFF.